A single T cell receptor (beta chain) is shown here with its context. This may come from a read error, since a much larger clone is one base off. The data stem from a study of tumor and adjacent non-tumor tissue in lung cancer. On the study more broadly: Samples averaged about 3.8 million productive TCRbeta reads each.

The CDR3 loop spans 14 amino acids. The library came from three nested PCR rounds adapted from ARM-PCR protocols. A single record per CDR3 protein comes from TCRdb applying MiXCR to the multiplex PCR reads. The profile shows under 100,000 distinct CDR3 sequences, around 70% of them singletons. The template was RNA from unsorted bulk tissue. Between August and November 2014, newly diagnosed, chemotherapy-naive lung cancer patients underwent thoracic surgery in China. Input material: lung tumor tissue. The receptor was isolated from a woman aged 65 to 85 with non-small cell lung cancer. The rearrangement joins TRBV12-3 or TRBV12-4 to TRBJ2-1; 8 nucleotides agree with TRBD2. CDR3 sequence: CASSFGGGYNGQFF. The CDR3 nucleotides read TGTGCCAGCAGTTTCGGGGGGGGGTACAATGGGCAGTTCTTC.